This TCR beta chain was identified during a study of blood T cell repertoires in COVID-19. Study information: Samples came from the United States, Italy and Spain, spanning acute and convalescent COVID-19. PBMCs, B-cell-depleted T cells, or T cells were the source of the cDNA or gDNA that made up the material.

The CDR3 runs 13 residues. The V segment lost 6 bases and the J segment 7 bases; nucleotides outside the gene matches: 5. In the authors' workflow: Quantification of nucleated cells was approximated via reference gene primer amplification. Measured with immunoSEQ multiplex PCR; TCRdb has only the in-frame clones, and not every one. That table supplies the V and J calls and clone size; D and trimming were determined from the DNA. This table has just over 250,000 clones, around nine tenths appearing once. The sequence was obtained from a man aged 40-50 years who had recovered from COVID-19. The chain couples TRBV12-3 or TRBV12-4 to TRBJ2-1; TRBD2 matches at 8 bases. Sequenced material: peripheral blood. In DNA form, the CDR3 reads TGTGCCAGCAGCCGCGGGGGGCAGAATGAGCAGTTCTTC. Its translation: CASSRGGQNEQFF.